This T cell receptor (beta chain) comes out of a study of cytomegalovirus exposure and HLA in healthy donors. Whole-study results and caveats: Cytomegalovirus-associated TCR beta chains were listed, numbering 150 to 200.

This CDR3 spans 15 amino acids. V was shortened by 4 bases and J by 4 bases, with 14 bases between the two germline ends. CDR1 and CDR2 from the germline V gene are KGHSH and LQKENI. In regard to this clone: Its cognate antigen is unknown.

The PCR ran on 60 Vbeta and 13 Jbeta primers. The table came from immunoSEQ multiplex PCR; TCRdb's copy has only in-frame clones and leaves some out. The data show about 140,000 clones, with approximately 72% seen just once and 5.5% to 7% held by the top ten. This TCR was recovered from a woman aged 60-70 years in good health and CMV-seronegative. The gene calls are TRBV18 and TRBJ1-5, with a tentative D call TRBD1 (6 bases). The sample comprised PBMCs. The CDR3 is CASSQMSGENQPQHF. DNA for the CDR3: TGTGCCAGCTCACAGATGTCAGGGGAAAATCAGCCCCAGCATTTT.